The 18 T cell receptor beta chains presented below share a single source sample, sequenced in a study of OX40 agonist ivuxolimab in advanced cancers. The data were produced by immunoSEQ multiplex PCR, yet TCRdb's version contains in-frame clones alone and is incomplete. Among about 49,000 clones listed, approximately 84% were seen once. The material sequenced was CD4+ or CD8+ T cells sorted from blood, taken in a trial of the OX40 agonist ivuxolimab. These receptors were taken from an adult with an advanced solid tumor such as melanoma, head and neck, liver or kidney cancer.

This rearrangement joins TRBV10-3 to TRBJ2-3, with a weak D call TRBD2 (7 bases). CDR3 length equals 16 residues. Germline assignment: CDR1 ENHRY and CDR2 SYGVKD. V was cut by 3 bases and J by 4 bases, with 17 bases left in between. The CDR3 is CAISDTSVGASDTQYF. CDR3 coding DNA: TGTGCCATCAGTGACACTAGCGTGGGGGCTTCAGATACGCAGTATTTT.

The J gene is TRBJ2-1, the V gene TRBV15; tentatively, D is TRBD2 (6 bases). V lost 1 base and J lost 0, with 10 bases in between. Germline V lookup: CDR1 LNHNV, CDR2 YYDKDF (reference sequence). This CDR3 contains 16 residues. CDR3 in DNA: TGTGCCACCAGCAGAGGGGGGGTGAGCTCCTACAATGAGCAGTTCTTC. Residues: CATSRGGVSSYNEQFF.

In its sample, this clone was seen a few times. V usage is TRBV11-2 and J usage is TRBJ2-3; 10 bases map to TRBD1. This CDR3 contains 15 residues. Trimming removed 6 bases from V and 5 bases from J; junction bases left unmatched: 8. Per the germline V gene, CDR1 is SGHAT and CDR2 is FQNNGV. As DNA, the CDR3 is TGTGCCAGCAGTTTCGGGACAGGGGCGAGAGATACGCAGTATTTT. Protein product: CASSFGTGARDTQYF. The full variable domain, in which reference TRBV11-2 and TRBJ2-3 provide the parts outside the CDR3, is EAGVAQSPRYKIIEKRQSVAFWCNPISGHATLYWYQQILGQGPKLLIQFQNNGVVDDSQLPKDRFSAERLKGVDSTLKIQPAKLEDSAVYLCASSFGTGARDTQYFGPGTRLTVL.

This chain uses TRBV15 with TRBJ1-2; weak D call: TRBD1 (5 bases). V was shortened by 1 base and J by 4 bases, with 10 bases between the two germline ends. Germline V CDR1 and CDR2: LNHNV, YYDKDF (reference sequence). This CDR3 comprises 14 residues. This CDR3 reads CATSRAVGGYGYTF. CDR3 in DNA: TGTGCCACCAGCAGAGCCGTGGGGGGCTATGGCTACACCTTC. Filled out from reference TRBV15 and TRBJ1-2, the complete variable domain reads DAMVIQNPRYQVTQFGKPVTLSCSQTLNHNVMYWYQQKSSQAPKLLFHYYDKDFNNEADTPDNFQSRRPNTSFCFLDIRSPGLGDTAMYLCATSRAVGGYGYTFGSGTRLTVV.

The chain's CDR3 is CASSRSGTSTDTQYF. In DNA, the CDR3 is TGTGCCAGCAGCCGTAGCGGGACTAGCACAGATACGCAGTATTTT. V and J are TRBV7-3 and TRBJ2-3; 8 bases map to TRBD2. CDR1 and CDR2 (germline): SGHTA, FQGTGA. J lost 0 bases, V lost 5 bases, and 4 bases had no gene match. The CDR3 has 15 amino acids. The variable domain in full, with the rest retrieved from reference TRBV7-3 and TRBJ2-3, is GAGVSQTPSNKVTEKGKYVELRCDPISGHTALYWYRQSLGQGPEFLIYFQGTGAADDSGLPNDRFFAVRPEGSVSTLKIQRTERGDSAVYLCASSRSGTSTDTQYFGPGTRLTVL.

V usage is TRBV5-1 and J usage is TRBJ2-3; D gene uncertain. The CDR3 loop spans 16 amino acids. Germline CDR1 SGHRS, CDR2 YFSETQ. Trimming shortened V by 0 bases and J by 2 bases, and 13 bases separated the two germline ends. The CDR3 region has the DNA TGCGCCAGCAGCTTGGTCACTAATCACAACACAGATACGCAGTATTTT. It yields the protein CASSLVTNHNTDTQYF.

The chain recombines TRBV5-5 with TRBJ1-5; a weak D match, TRBD1 (5 bases). Germline V lookup: CDR1 SGHKS, CDR2 YYEKEE (reference sequence). The length of the CDR3 is 18 residues. V lost 0 bases and J 1 base, leaving 17 bases between the germline ends. The CDR3 DNA is TGTGCCAGCAGCTTGGCCGGAACCAGGGCAGTGAGCAATCAGCCCCAGCATTTT. This sequence encodes CASSLAGTRAVSNQPQHF.

V usage is TRBV5-4 and J usage is TRBJ2-5; TRBD1 matches 7 bases. V shed 4 bases, J shed 4 bases, and the junction held 7 bases outside the gene matches. The CDR3 consists of 14 residues. Germline V gives CDR1 SGHNT, CDR2 YYREEE (reference sequence). The CDR3 bases are TGTGCCAGCAGCATCGACAGGGTTGGAGAGACCCAGTACTTC. Residues: CASSIDRVGETQYF.

The rearrangement links TRBV6-1 to TRBJ1-6; 9 bases are shared with TRBD1. Trimming took 2 bases from V and 8 from J; bases not matched to a gene: 7. The CDR3 runs 16 residues. Per the germline V gene, CDR1 is MNHNS and CDR2 is SASEGT. DNA of the CDR3: TGTGCCAGCAGTGAATCGTTGGGGGACAGGGATTCACCCCTCCACTTT. Translated, it gives CASSESLGDRDSPLHF.

CDR3 DNA: TGTGCCAGCAGCCAAAAAAGGACTAGCGGGAGCTTAGAGACCCAGTACTTC. Translating it yields CASSQKRTSGSLETQYF. This rearrangement joins TRBV4-2 to TRBJ2-5; 13 bases are a match to TRBD2. The CDR3 has 17 amino acids. Germline V gives CDR1 LGHNA, CDR2 YNFKEQ. The junction had 7 bases not matched to a gene; V was cut back by 2 bases and J by 4 bases.

V is TRBV4-2 and J is TRBJ1-2; the D is unclear. The length of the CDR3 is 13 residues. The V and J ends lost 5 bases and 4 bases respectively, with 11 bases between them. Germline assignment: CDR1 LGHNA and CDR2 YNFKEQ. In nucleotides, the CDR3 is TGTGCCAGCAGCTTGAGGCAGACCTATGGCTACACCTTC. This sequence encodes CASSLRQTYGYTF.

The chain joins TRBV6-5 to TRBJ2-2, with D perhaps matching TRBD2 (5 bases). In germline, CDR1 is MNHEY, CDR2 SVGAGI. V was pared by 5 bases and J by 2 bases, with 9 bases between. The CDR3 has 14 amino acids. For the CDR3, the DNA is TGTGCCAGCAGTCCGGGGATAAACACCGGGGAGCTGTTTTTT. Translation gives CASSPGINTGELFF.

The J gene is TRBJ2-3, the V gene TRBV29-1, with unresolved D. CDR3 length equals 12 residues. V gave up 7 bases and J gave up 5 bases, with 13 bases separating them. Germline V lookup: CDR1 SQVTM, CDR2 ANQGSEA. The CDR3 bases are TGCAGCGACCGTGCCTGGAGAGATACGCAGTATTTT. It is translated as CSDRAWRDTQYF.

The chain links TRBV18 to TRBJ2-2, with D possibly TRBD2 on 5 matching bases. CDR1 and CDR2 from the germline V gene are KGHSH and LQKENI. With 8 bases removed from V and 0 bases from J, the gap between germline ends came to 10 bases. CDR3 size: 14 residues. CDR3 DNA: TGTGCCAGCATGGACGGGACGAACACCGGGGAGCTGTTTTTT. Translation gives CASMDGTNTGELFF.

The chain carries TRBV18 and TRBJ2-3, with TRBD1 matching over 7 bases. CDR3 length: 17 residues. Germline V gene data show CDR1 as KGHSH and CDR2 as LQKENI. Trimming removed 4 bases from V and 7 bases from J; junction bases left unmatched: 17. CDR3 loop: CASSLTSGTERLNTQYF. The CDR3 nucleotides are TGTGCCAGCTCACTTACGTCGGGGACAGAGCGACTTAATACGCAGTATTTT.

The V call is TRBV5-5, the J call TRBJ1-2; no reliable D call. Per the germline V gene, CDR1 is SGHKS and CDR2 is YYEKEE (reference sequence). This CDR3 has 13 residues. V dropped 4 bases and J dropped 3 bases, with 10 bases sitting between them. The CDR3 loop is CASSLDGYYGYTF. In DNA form, the CDR3 reads TGTGCCAGCAGCCTCGACGGATACTATGGCTACACCTTC.

The chain links TRBV6-6 to TRBJ1-1, with D possibly TRBD1 on 6 matching bases. The CDR3 loop spans 15 amino acids. Germline CDR1 MNHNY, CDR2 SVGAGI (reference sequence). The V and J ends lost 2 bases and 6 bases respectively, with 16 bases between them. The CDR3 DNA is TGTGCCAGCAGTTACCCGGGAACAGGGTCCCCTGAAGCTTTCTTT. Translation: CASSYPGTGSPEAFF.

This clone has a single count. V gene TRBV19 combines with J gene TRBJ2-5, with D tentatively TRBD2 (5 bases). CDR3 length: 12 residues. The ends were cut back, 3 bases at V and 5 bases at J, with 7 bases in the middle. CDR1 is LNHDA, CDR2 SQIVND, per germline (reference sequence). The chain's CDR3 is CASSITGETQYF. DNA of the CDR3: TGTGCCAGTAGTATTACGGGGGAGACCCAGTACTTC. The variable domain in full, completed from reference TRBV19 and TRBJ2-5, reads DGGITQSPKYLFRKEGQNVTLSCEQNLNHDAMYWYRQDPGQGLRLIYYSQIVNDFQKGDIAEGYSVSREKKESFPLTVTSAQKNPTAFYLCASSITGETQYFGPGTRLLVL.